These T cell receptor beta chains were read from a single sample in a study of CD8+CD57+ T cells in acquired aplastic anemia. One entry per CDR3 protein, called by TCRdb with MiXCR from the reads. This table has a few hundred thousand distinct CDR3 sequences, around 30% appearing once. The sequencing sample was made of sorted CD4+, CD8+, or CD8+CD57+ T cells (not recorded which) from PBMCs. The origin of the receptors is a human donor with aplastic anemia. CDR3s include the opening cysteine and the closing phenylalanine or tryptophan. A D gene is named only where the DNA matches it firmly. Clone size appears in some rows only: once, few, many, or a class for an expanded clone.

>TRBV6-1|TRBJ2-7|few|TRBD2
CASSEGPLRLAGVEKQYF
TGTGCCAGCAGTGAAGGCCCTCTTCGACTAGCGGGAGTGGAAAAGCAGTACTTC
>TRBV2|TRBJ1-6|-|-
CASGVTLNSPLHF
TGTGCCAGCGGGGTCACGCTTAATTCACCCCTCCACTTT
>TRBV19|TRBJ1-5|-|-
CAWSVGYQPQHF
TGTGCCTGGAGTGTAGGATATCAGCCCCAGCATTTT
>TRBV15|TRBJ2-5|many|-
CATSRDRGMQETQYF
TGTGCCACCAGCAGAGATCGCGGAATGCAAGAGACCCAGTACTTC
>TRBV19|TRBJ2-7|many|TRBD2
CASSMIGRAGKSYEQYF
TGTGCCAGTAGTATGATAGGGAGGGCCGGAAAATCCTACGAGCAGTACTTC
>TRBV12-3/TRBV12-4|TRBJ1-1|few|-
CASVAGVGTEAFF
TGTGCCAGCGTTGCAGGGGTTGGCACTGAAGCTTTCTTT
>TRBV19|TRBJ1-2|-|-
CASSMRPGNYGYTF
TGTGCCAGTAGTATGAGGCCAGGAAACTATGGCTACACCTTC
>TRBV29-1|TRBJ1-2|few|TRBD1
CSVGQGVYGYTF
TGCAGCGTCGGGCAGGGGGTTTATGGCTACACCTTC
>TRBV10-3|TRBJ2-7|many|-
CAIRRGTSYEQYF
TGTGCCATCAGGCGGGGTACGTCCTACGAGCAGTACTTC
>TRBV7-8|TRBJ1-6|many|-
CASSLLGQTLNSPLHF
TGTGCCAGCAGCCTCCTAGGACAGACATTAAATTCACCCCTCCACTTT
>TRBV25-1|TRBJ1-3|many|-
CASSETGGSRNTIYF
TGTGCCAGCAGTGAAACAGGCGGATCTAGAAACACCATATATTTT
>TRBV7-3|TRBJ1-2|many|-
CASSLDRSNYGYTF
TGTGCCAGCAGCTTAGACAGGTCCAACTATGGCTACACCTTC
>TRBV11-2|TRBJ2-2|once|-
CASSFTFQGTGELFF
TGTGCCAGCAGCTTCACCTTCCAGGGGACCGGGGAGCTGTTTTTT
>TRBV3-1|TRBJ1-2|-|-
CASSQRTDGGGYTF
TGTGCCAGCAGCCAACGGACCGACGGCGGCGGCTACACCTTC
>TRBV5-5|TRBJ2-7|few|-
CASSRGEGIYEQYF
TGTGCCAGCAGCCGCGGCGAGGGTATATACGAGCAGTACTTC
>TRBV6-2/TRBV6-3|TRBJ2-7|-|-
CASSYRQATNEQYF
TGTGCCAGCAGTTACAGGCAGGCAACTAACGAGCAGTACTTC
>TRBV5-1|TRBJ1-2|many|-
CASSLAVRDVYGYTF
TGCGCCAGCAGCTTGGCGGTCAGGGATGTCTATGGCTACACCTTC
>TRBV5-1|TRBJ2-1|-|-
CASSVLPTSSYNEQFF
TGCGCCAGCAGCGTCCTTCCGACGAGCTCCTACAATGAGCAGTTCTTC
>TRBV12-3/TRBV12-4|TRBJ1-1|few|-
CASRFRTRDTEAFF
TGTGCCAGCAGGTTCAGAACCCGGGACACTGAAGCTTTCTTT
>TRBV15|TRBJ2-1|-|TRBD2
CAWREGGGPFYEQFF
TGTGCCTGGAGGGAGGGCGGGGGACCGTTTTATGAGCAGTTCTTC
>TRBV12-3/TRBV12-4|TRBJ1-1|few|TRBD1
CASSRARGQGDTEAFF
TGTGCCAGCAGTCGCGCCAGAGGACAGGGGGATACTGAAGCTTTCTTT
>TRBV15|TRBJ2-7|-|-
CATSSDGGPSYEQYF
TGTGCCACCAGCAGTGATGGCGGGCCGAGCTACGAGCAGTACTTC
>TRBV11-2|TRBJ1-1|-|TRBD1
CASSLGRQGAENTEAFF
TGTGCCAGCAGCTTAGGGAGGCAGGGGGCGGAGAACACTGAAGCTTTCTTT
>TRBV10-2|TRBJ2-7|-|-
CASRVRGPRSSYEQYF
TGCGCCAGCAGGGTAAGAGGGCCTCGGTCGTCCTACGAGCAGTACTTC
>TRBV2|TRBJ2-7|-|-
CASSLEGGSYEQYF
TGTGCCAGCAGCCTAGAAGGGGGGTCCTACGAGCAGTACTTC
>TRBV2|TRBJ2-7|few|TRBD1
CASSPRDRGEQYF
TGTGCCAGCAGTCCCCGGGACAGGGGCGAGCAGTACTTC
>TRBV10-3|TRBJ2-1|-|-
CASTIGGASYNEQFF
TGTGCCAGCACTATAGGGGGAGCCTCCTACAATGAGCAGTTCTTC
>TRBV20-1|TRBJ2-1|-|TRBD2
CSADAPAGNNEQFF
TGCAGTGCTGACGCCCCAGCGGGGAACAATGAGCAGTTCTTC
>TRBV19|TRBJ1-6|many|TRBD1
CATIDPGQGSSPLHF
TGTGCCACCATTGACCCGGGACAGGGGAGCTCACCCCTCCACTTT
>TRBV29-1|TRBJ2-3|many|-
CSVARSGTDTQYF
TGCAGCGTTGCACGGAGCGGGACAGATACGCAGTATTTT
>TRBV20-1|TRBJ2-3|-|TRBD2
CSARDQGLVTDTQYF
TGCAGTGCTAGAGATCAGGGACTAGTAACAGATACGCAGTATTTT
>TRBV7-9|TRBJ2-3|many|-
CASSPGGAQSTDTQYF
TGTGCCAGCAGCCCTGGGGGAGCCCAGAGCACAGATACGCAGTATTTT
>TRBV2|TRBJ2-5|-|TRBD2
CASSAQLAAYQHGQETQYF
TGTGCCAGCAGTGCCCAACTAGCGGCCTACCAGCACGGCCAAGAGACCCAGTACTTC
>TRBV10-3|TRBJ2-7|once|-
CAISSGDLASYEQYF
TGTGCCATCAGTAGTGGGGATCTGGCATCCTACGAGCAGTACTTC
>TRBV10-1|TRBJ1-5|many|TRBD1
CASRGTGKSNQPQHF
TGCGCCAGCAGGGGGACAGGGAAAAGCAATCAGCCCCAGCATTTT
>TRBV5-1|TRBJ2-7|-|TRBD2
CASRMAAGAVEQYF
TGCGCCAGCAGAATGGCAGCGGGAGCGGTCGAGCAGTACTTC
>TRBV2|TRBJ2-4|many|-
CASSRRLLAKNIQYF
TGTGCCAGCAGTCGACGGCTCTTGGCCAAAAACATTCAGTACTTC
>TRBV4-3|TRBJ1-1|-|-
CASSRGPDNTEAFF
TGCGCCAGCAGTCGGGGACCGGACAACACTGAAGCTTTCTTT
>TRBV12-3/TRBV12-4|TRBJ1-4|-|TRBD1
CASSFEGQGGEKLFF
TGTGCCAGCAGTTTCGAGGGACAGGGCGGCGAAAAACTGTTTTTT
>TRBV19|TRBJ1-2|many|TRBD1
CASMSKGQGFYGYTF
TGTGCCAGCATGTCCAAGGGACAGGGCTTCTATGGCTACACCTTC
>TRBV20-1|TRBJ2-3|-|-
CSATFVSTDTQYF
TGCAGTGCCACCTTTGTGAGCACAGATACGCAGTATTTT
>TRBV19|TRBJ1-2|-|TRBD1
CASSVDRGTDFGYTF
TGTGCCAGTAGCGTGGACAGGGGGACGGACTTTGGCTACACCTTC
>TRBV20-1|TRBJ2-1|-|-
CSADSGNERFF
TGCAGTGCTGACAGTGGAAATGAGCGGTTCTTC
>TRBV9|TRBJ2-7|-|-
CASSPPGRNEQYF
TGTGCCAGCAGCCCCCCAGGTAGGAACGAGCAGTACTTC
>TRBV11-1|TRBJ2-7|many|-
CASSAGLFRGTGASEQYF
TGTGCCAGCAGCGCGGGCTTATTCCGCGGGACCGGAGCGTCCGAGCAGTACTTC
>TRBV19|TRBJ2-7|many|TRBD1
CASSGTGGFYEQYF
TGTGCCAGTAGCGGGACAGGGGGGTTCTACGAGCAGTACTTC
>TRBV7-6|TRBJ1-2|many|-
CASSLTAGVGYGYTF
TGTGCCAGCAGCTTAACAGCAGGGGTCGGATATGGCTACACCTTC
>TRBV12-3/TRBV12-4|TRBJ2-1|few|TRBD2
CASSPSGTSGLSSYNEQFF
TGTGCCAGCAGTCCTTCCGGGACTAGCGGGTTGAGCTCCTACAATGAGCAGTTCTTC
>TRBV7-2|TRBJ2-7|-|TRBD1
CASSLAGQVLSYEQYF
TGTGCCAGCAGCTTAGCGGGACAGGTGCTCTCCTACGAGCAGTACTTC
>TRBV7-9|TRBJ2-2|-|-
CASSFPRAVPGELFF
TGTGCCAGCAGCTTCCCCAGGGCGGTGCCCGGGGAGCTGTTTTTT
>TRBV9|TRBJ1-2|many|-
CASTYQQVNYGYTF
TGTGCCAGCACCTACCAACAGGTTAACTATGGCTACACCTTC
>TRBV2|TRBJ1-2|-|-
CASRGGDRANYGYTF
TGTGCCAGCAGGGGGGGGGACCGAGCTAACTATGGCTACACCTTC
>TRBV2|TRBJ1-4|many|-
CASSTEQGNEKLFF
TGTGCCAGCAGTACTGAACAGGGAAATGAAAAACTGTTTTTT
>TRBV11-1|TRBJ1-6|-|TRBD1
CASTNRGSSYNSPLHF
TGTGCCAGCACAAACAGGGGGAGCTCCTATAATTCACCCCTCCACTTT
>TRBV9|TRBJ1-6|few|-
CASSGGQTFSPLHF
TGTGCCAGCAGCGGAGGACAGACGTTTTCACCCCTCCACTTT
>TRBV7-2|TRBJ2-2|few|TRBD2
CASRLASGSPNTGELFF
TGTGCCAGCAGATTAGCTAGCGGGAGTCCCAACACCGGGGAGCTGTTTTTT
>TRBV4-1|TRBJ1-2|-|TRBD1
CASSQDLDGTAFGYTF
TGCGCCAGCAGCCAAGATCTTGACGGGACAGCCTTTGGCTACACCTTC
>TRBV25-1|TRBJ2-2|many|TRBD1
CASSKAGTARTGELFF
TGTGCCAGCAGTAAAGCCGGGACAGCCAGAACCGGGGAGCTGTTTTTT